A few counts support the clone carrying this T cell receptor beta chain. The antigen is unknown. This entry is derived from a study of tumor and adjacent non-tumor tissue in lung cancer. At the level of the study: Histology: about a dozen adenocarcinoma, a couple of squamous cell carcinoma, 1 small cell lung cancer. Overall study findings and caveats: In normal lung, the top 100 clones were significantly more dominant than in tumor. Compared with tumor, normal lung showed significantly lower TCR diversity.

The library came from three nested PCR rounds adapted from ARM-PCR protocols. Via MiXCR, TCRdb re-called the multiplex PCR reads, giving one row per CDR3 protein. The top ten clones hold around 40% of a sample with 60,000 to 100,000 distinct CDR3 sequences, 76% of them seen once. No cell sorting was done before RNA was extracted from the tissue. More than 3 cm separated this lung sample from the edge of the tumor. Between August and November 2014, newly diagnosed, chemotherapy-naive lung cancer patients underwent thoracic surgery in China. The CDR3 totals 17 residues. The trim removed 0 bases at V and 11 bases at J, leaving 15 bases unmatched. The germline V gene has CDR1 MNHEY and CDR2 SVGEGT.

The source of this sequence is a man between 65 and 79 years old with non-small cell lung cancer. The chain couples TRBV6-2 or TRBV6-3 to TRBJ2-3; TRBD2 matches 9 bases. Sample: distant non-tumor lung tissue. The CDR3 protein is CASSYSGLAGFTYKQYF. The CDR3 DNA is TGTGCCAGCAGTTACTCAGGGCTAGCGGGGTTCACATATAAGCAGTATTTT.